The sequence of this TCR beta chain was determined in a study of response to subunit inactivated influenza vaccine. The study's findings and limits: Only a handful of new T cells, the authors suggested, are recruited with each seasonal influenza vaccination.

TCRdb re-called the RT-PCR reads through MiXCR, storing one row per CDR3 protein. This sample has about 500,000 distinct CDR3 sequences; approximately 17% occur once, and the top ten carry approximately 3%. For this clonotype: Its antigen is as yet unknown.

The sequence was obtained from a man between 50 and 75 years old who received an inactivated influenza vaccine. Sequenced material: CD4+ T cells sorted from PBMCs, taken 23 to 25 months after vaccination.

DNA of the CDR3: TGTGCCAGCAGCTTCTTCGACAGCCCCAAAAACATTCAGTACTTC. This gives the protein CASSFFDSPKNIQYF. V is TRBV5-4 and J is TRBJ2-4; possibly TRBD1 for D (5 bases). V was pared by 2 bases and J by 2 bases, with 11 bases between. The germline CDR1 and CDR2 sequences are SGHNT and YYREEE (reference sequence). The CDR3 runs 15 residues.